Below, 17 T cell receptor beta chains from the same sample are listed, as sequenced in a study of human T cells and chemical hapten exposure. Time point of the sample: pre-sensitization, week 0. Treatment noted: therapeutic diphenylcyclopropenone sensitization with weekly scalp DPC. TCRdb redid the calling of the RACE reads with MiXCR, one entry per CDR3 protein. The sample has about 300,000 distinct CDR3 sequences, around 5.5% seen once. The input for sequencing was whole blood, taken in connection with sensitization to the hapten diphenylcyclopropenone (DPC). The source is a woman aged 18-29 years with alopecia areata. Some clones in this sample may be carry-over from other donors' samples.

This clonotype was counted at least ten times. The chain has TRBV5-4 and TRBJ1-6; TRBD1 aligns across 8 bases. The CDR3 spans 15 residues. The germline gives CDR1 SGHNT, CDR2 YYREEE (reference sequence). V dropped 3 bases and J dropped 8; count of bases not matched to a gene: 7. In DNA, the CDR3 is TGTGCCAGCAGCTCAGAGACAGGGGCGCATTCACCCCTCCACTTT. It translates to CASSSETGAHSPLHF.

This clonotype was seen ten or more times. This chain joins TRBV6-4 and TRBJ2-3, with TRBD1 matching 10 bases. Per the germline V gene, CDR1 is MRHNA and CDR2 is SNTAGT. The CDR3 totals 13 residues. J was trimmed by 4 bases and V by 8 bases; bases with no gene match: 3. CDR3 in DNA: TGTGCCAGCGGGACAGGGGAAGCAGATACGCAGTATTTT. It is translated as CASGTGEADTQYF.

Many counts were recorded for this clonotype. The chain combines TRBV6-5 with TRBJ1-6, with unresolved D. The CDR3 runs 13 residues. The V gene's germline CDR1 is MNHEY and CDR2 SVGAGI. V was cut by 4 bases and J by 9 bases, with 10 bases left in between. Written as DNA, the CDR3 is TGTGCCAGCAGTTCCCCCGTGGGTTCACCCCTCCACTTT. It encodes CASSSPVGSPLHF.

This clonotype was counted many times. The chain uses TRBV10-3 and TRBJ1-2, with a tentative D call TRBD1 (5 bases). V was trimmed by 0 bases and J by 6 bases, leaving 14 bases between them. Germline V gene sequence: CDR1 ENHRY, CDR2 SYGVKD. CDR3 length: 15 amino acids. This CDR3 reads CAISESLGVRHGYTF. CDR3 in DNA: TGTGCCATCAGTGAGTCGTTAGGGGTCCGGCATGGCTACACCTTC.

This clonotype was picked up many times. The chain carries TRBV3-1 and TRBJ1-1, with 9 bases aligning to TRBD1. J gave up 5 bases and V 2 bases, and 18 bases lay outside the gene matches. In germline, CDR1 is LGHDT, CDR2 YNNKEL (reference sequence). The CDR3 has 19 residues. The CDR3 is CASSQLAGTGSFVATEAFF. The CDR3 bases are TGTGCCAGCAGCCAATTGGCCGGGACAGGGAGTTTCGTCGCGACTGAAGCTTTCTTT.

This clonotype has ten or more counts. This rearrangement joins TRBV7-9 to TRBJ2-7, with D perhaps TRBD2 (5 bases). This CDR3 contains 16 residues. CDR1 is SEHNR and CDR2 is FQNEAQ in the germline V gene (reference sequence). Between the trimmed V and J ends, which lost 1 base and 4 bases, there was a span of 17 bases. The CDR3 DNA reads as TGTGCCAGCAGCTTAGGATCCGGGAACCCATTTTACGAGCAGTACTTC. Translating gives CASSLGSGNPFYEQYF.

The chain links TRBV7-2 to TRBJ1-1, with 10 bases identical to TRBD1. CDR1 and CDR2 from the germline V gene are SGHTA and FQGNSA. With 5 bases clipped from V and 9 bases from J, the junction kept 9 bases outside the gene matches. CDR3 length: 14 amino acids. The CDR3 is CASSPGTGARKAFF. DNA of the CDR3: TGTGCCAGCAGCCCGGGGACAGGGGCCAGGAAAGCTTTCTTT.

The CDR3 loop is CASIPWGTDQETQYF. Here the CDR3 DNA reads TGTGCCAGCATCCCCTGGGGGACAGACCAAGAGACCCAGTACTTC. The genes are TRBV21-1 and TRBJ2-5; TRBD1 was called by the table and not checked on the DNA. TRBV21-1 is flagged as a pseudogene. The CDR3 contains 15 residues.

This clonotype was detected ten times or more. This rearrangement joins TRBV11-2 to TRBJ2-7; 7 bases are shared with TRBD2. Germline CDR1 reads SGHAT; CDR2 reads FQNNGV. This CDR3 contains 15 residues. With V trimmed by 3 bases and J by 2 bases, 7 bases remained unmatched. The CDR3 reads CASSLGGDGTYEQYF. CDR3 nucleotide sequence: TGTGCCAGCAGCTTGGGAGGGGACGGGACCTACGAGCAGTACTTC.

The chain has TRBV5-1 and TRBJ1-1; D is unresolved. The CDR3 is 16 residues long. Germline CDR1 is SGHRS and CDR2 is YFSETQ. The germline V and J ends were trimmed by 0 bases and 3 bases, with 15 bases remaining between them. Written as DNA, the CDR3 is TGCGCCAGCAGCTTGGATCTTCAAGGATTTCACACTGAAGCTTTCTTT. Its protein product is CASSLDLQGFHTEAFF. Full variable domain (rest looked up from reference TRBV5-1 and TRBJ1-1): KAGVTQTPRYLIKTRGQQVTLSCSPISGHRSVSWYQQTPGQGLQFLFEYFSETQRNKGNFPGRFSGRQFSNSRSEMNVSTLELGDSALYLCASSLDLQGFHTEAFFGQGTRLTVV.

This clonotype was seen repeatedly, ten times or more. As DNA, the CDR3 is TGTGCCAGCACCCTTAGGGCAGGGGACTATGGCTACACCTTC. Amino acid sequence: CASTLRAGDYGYTF. The chain uses TRBV6-5 and TRBJ1-2; TRBD1 is a possible D gene (6 bases). Per the germline V gene, CDR1 is MNHEY and CDR2 is SVGAGI. V lost 7 bases and J 3 bases, leaving 15 bases between the germline ends. This CDR3 is 14 amino acids long.

This clonotype has just a few counts. The chain recombines TRBV4-2 with TRBJ1-2, with D possibly matching TRBD1 (6 bases). Trimming removed 0 bases from V and 4 bases from J, with 15 bases in between. CDR3 length: 16 residues. Per the germline V gene, CDR1 is LGHNA and CDR2 is YNFKEQ. CDR3 coding DNA: TGTGCCAGCAGCCAAGATCTGCCAGGGGAAGGCTATGGCTACACCTTC. As protein: CASSQDLPGEGYGYTF.

The chain carries TRBV27 and TRBJ1-1; 7 bases line up with TRBD1. Per germline, CDR1 MNHEY and CDR2 SMNVEV (reference sequence). Trimming at V came to 3 bases and at J to 1 base, leaving 5 bases not matched to a gene. The CDR3 contains 15 residues. The CDR3 is CASSFRRGQNTEAFF. The CDR3 DNA is TGTGCCAGCAGTTTCAGGAGGGGGCAGAACACTGAAGCTTTCTTT.

This clonotype was seen ten or more times. The V gene is TRBV6-2 or TRBV6-3, the J gene TRBJ1-1, with 10 positions matching TRBD1. Germline-derived CDR1 and CDR2 are MNHEY and SVGEGT. J was trimmed by 4 bases and V by 6 bases; bases with no gene match: 14. The CDR3 length is 17 residues. For the CDR3, the DNA is TGTGCCAGCAGCCTTCCGGGACAGGGGCAGGGATCCACTGAAGCTTTCTTT. This sequence encodes CASSLPGQGQGSTEAFF.

In its sample, this clonotype was seen many times. The chain combines TRBV20-1 with TRBJ2-2; D is uncertain. Trimming pared 2 bases from V and 0 bases from J, leaving 7 bases between. CDR1 is DFQATT and CDR2 is SNEGSKA in the germline V gene (reference sequence). The CDR3 has 14 residues. The chain's CDR3 is CSARTATNTGELFF. The CDR3 nucleotides read TGCAGTGCTAGAACAGCTACGAACACCGGGGAGCTGTTTTTT.

A single count supports this clonotype. A much larger clone lies one base from this, so it may be a read error. The conserved final phenylalanine or tryptophan is absent from the CDR3, which likely points to a read error. V is TRBV3-1 and J is TRBJ1-6, with D uncertain. The CDR3 is made up of 16 amino acids. Germline loops: CDR1 LGHDT, CDR2 YNNKEL (reference sequence). Deletions cut 0 bases from V and 0 bases from J, with 6 bases between. CDR3 loop: CASSQETISYNSPLHL. CDR3 nucleotide sequence: TGTGCCAGCAGCCAAGAGACCATCTCCTATAATTCACCCCTCCACCTT.

This clonotype was observed at least ten times. The gene calls are TRBV18 and TRBJ1-2; the D is unclear. Germline V gene lookup returns CDR1 KGHSH and CDR2 LQKENI. CDR3 length: 15 residues. V lost 3 bases to trimming and J lost 6 bases, with 17 bases between them. CDR3 amino acids: CASSPFEPGANGYTF. CDR3 nucleotides: TGTGCCAGCTCACCGTTTGAACCCGGAGCGAATGGCTACACCTTC.